The entry below describes one T cell receptor (beta chain). Its binding antigen is unknown. This entry comes from a study of T cells expressing NK-cell markers (dated by TCRdb to the early 2020s). Study-level background: Three sorted T-cell subsets (CD3+CD56+NKG2C+, CD3+CD56+NKG2C- and CD3+CD56-NKG2C+) from several donors had their TCR beta-chain repertoires profiled. Seven of the eight sequenced donors were HCMV-seropositive and one was HCMV-seronegative. The eight sequenced donors were randomly selected healthy volunteers, three men and five women. Sequencing of the libraries produced 2 x 150 bp reads on Illumina HiSeq 2000/2500, MiSeq or NextSeq. Paper-wide results and their limitations: In six donors, the dominant CD3+CD56+NKG2C+ clonotypes ranked among the top 10 CD8+ clonotypes, making up roughly 1.0-8% of CD8+ T cells. It remained unclear whether the expanded NKG2C-expressing T cell clones were specific for HCMV antigens. Those dominant clonotypes were again the most abundant among CD3+CD56-NKG2C+ cells in a few donors, at about 28.3-65%.

These reads were obtained on an Illumina HiSeq 2000. 5'RACE template switching, by which a universal primer site and unique molecular identifiers were added, was used to make TCR beta cDNA libraries. Priming for cDNA synthesis came from the TCR beta constant segment, and two successive PCR amplification steps followed. Turning to the authors' computational methods: MIGEC handled demultiplexing of the reads and grouping by UMI, while MiTCR was used to assemble and quantify clonotypes. To exclude erroneous sequences, only TCR cDNA sequences supported by at least two reads were retained. The tcR package was used for downstream repertoire analysis, with clonotypes matched between fractions based on CDR3 nucleotide sequence plus V segment. VDJmatch was used to annotate antigen specificity against VDJdb, with one amino acid substitution in CDR3 allowed. The reads, reprocessed by TCRdb, yield one row per CDR3 protein sequence and no DNA. In this record, the V and J calls reflect TCRdb's handling and not the investigators' own analysis. The table held for this sample gives about 21,000 distinct CDR3 sequences. The ten largest clones represent 45% to 65% of the sample.

HCMV serostatus was determined by detecting HCMV-specific IgG in serum with a commercial ELISA kit. Peripheral blood mononuclear cells were isolated from blood by Ficoll density gradient centrifugation. The TCR originated in a man between 18 and 69 years old in good health. The sequenced material came from blood T cells: a sorted CD56 or NKG2C T cell subset, CD4+ or CD8+ T cells, or bulk PBMC T cells (not recorded which).

CDR3 region: CASSPWRGPPYEQYF. The V and J genes are TRBV12-3 or TRBV12-4 and TRBJ2-7; TCRdb's D gene call, TRBD1, goes unchecked for lack of DNA. The CDR3 numbers 15 residues from cysteine through phenylalanine. The nucleotide record is missing.